This T cell receptor (beta chain) derives from a study of OX40 agonist ivuxolimab in advanced cancers. Study-level background: A male proportion of about 86% was recorded, with mean age 60 years and range roughly 23 to 79.

Repertoires were generated with immunoSEQ multiplex PCR, while TCRdb's copy carries only in-frame clones and drops some. The repertoire holds under 70,000 clones, with more than 80% as singletons. Findings and limits, study-wide: Low levels of normalized T-cell clonal expansion also appeared in some nonresponders.

With V trimmed by 3 bases and J by 5 bases, 7 bases remained unmatched. Germline V lookup: CDR1 SSHAT, CDR2 FNYEAQ (reference sequence). CDR3 length equals 15 residues. This clone appeared a few times. Its target is unknown. No patient had autoimmune disease or received systemic immunosuppression. This chain links TRBV7-7 with TRBJ2-5, with 9 bases matching TRBD1. Sequences were derived from CD4+ or CD8+ T cells sorted from blood, sampled in a trial of the OX40 agonist ivuxolimab. This TCR derives from an adult with an advanced solid tumor such as melanoma, head and neck, liver or kidney cancer. CDR3 in amino acids: CASSLVQGARETQYF. As DNA, the CDR3 is TGTGCCAGCAGCTTGGTACAGGGGGCGCGGGAGACCCAGTACTTC.